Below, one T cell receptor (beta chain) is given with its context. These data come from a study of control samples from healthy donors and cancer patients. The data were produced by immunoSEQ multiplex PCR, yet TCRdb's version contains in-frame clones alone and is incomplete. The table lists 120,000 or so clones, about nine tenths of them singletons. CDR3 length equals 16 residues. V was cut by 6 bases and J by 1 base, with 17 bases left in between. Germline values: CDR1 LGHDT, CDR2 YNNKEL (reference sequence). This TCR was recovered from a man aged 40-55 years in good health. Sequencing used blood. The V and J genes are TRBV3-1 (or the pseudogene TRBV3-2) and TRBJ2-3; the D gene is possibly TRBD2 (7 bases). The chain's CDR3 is CASSTRGGSRTDTQYF. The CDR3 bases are TGTGCCAGCAGTACTAGGGGGGGTTCCCGCACAGATACGCAGTATTTT.